A single sample is the source of the 7 T cell receptor beta chains below, sequenced in a study of shared clonotypes between healthy human individuals. Measured with immunoSEQ multiplex PCR; TCRdb has only the in-frame clones, and not every one. The table lists 1.5 million to 2.5 million clones, less than 95% of them singletons. Naive CD8 cells, CD45RO-negative and positively selected for CCR7, excluded terminally differentiated effector memory CD45RA+ cells. Material: naive CD8+ T cells sorted from blood. The receptors come from a young man in good health.

V and J are TRBV28 and TRBJ1-1; D might be TRBD1 (5 bases). Trimming took off 4 bases at V and 4 bases at J, with 10 bases between the two ends. The CDR3 consists of 13 residues. CDR1 and CDR2 from the germline V gene are MDHEN and SYDVKM. This chain's CDR3 is CASSSLGATEAFF. CDR3 DNA sequence: TGTGCCAGCAGTTCGCTCGGGGCCACTGAAGCTTTCTTT.

The chain employs TRBV21-1 and TRBJ2-4; the table names TRBD1, a call not compared with the DNA. TRBV21-1 is an annotated pseudogene. The CDR3 loop spans 17 amino acids. Here the CDR3 reads CASSKDRPRRYKNIQYF. The CDR3 nucleotides are TGTGCCAGCAGCAAAGACAGGCCTAGGCGATACAAAAACATTCAGTACTTC.

The rearrangement joins TRBV6-5 to TRBJ1-4; TRBD1 matches 7 bases. Losses at the gene ends were 5 bases for V and 6 bases for J; bases not matched to a gene: 6. The CDR3 loop spans 14 amino acids. Germline CDR1 and CDR2: MNHEY and SVGAGI. Here the CDR3 reads CASSDRTGDEKLFF. In nucleotides, the CDR3 is TGTGCCAGCAGTGACCGGACAGGAGATGAAAAACTGTTTTTT.

The chain links TRBV2 to TRBJ2-7; 8 bases fit TRBD1. The CDR3 length is 16 residues. The germline V gene has CDR1 SNHLY and CDR2 FYNNEI. V lost 3 bases, J lost 2 bases, and 9 bases stayed unmatched. CDR3 loop: CASSDLGTGPTYEQYF. CDR3 bases: TGTGCCAGCAGTGATCTAGGGACAGGACCTACCTACGAGCAGTACTTC. Full variable domain (missing parts from reference TRBV2 and TRBJ2-7): EPEVTQTPSHQVTQMGQEVILRCVPISNHLYFYWYRQILGQKVEFLVSFYNNEISEKSEIFDDQFSVERPDGSNFTLKIRSTKLEDSAMYFCASSDLGTGPTYEQYFGPGTRLTVT.

To note about this clone: Other DNA sequences in this specimen translate into the identical CDR3. The rearrangement links TRBV30 to TRBJ1-5; D ambiguous. CDR1 and CDR2 (germline): GTSNPN, SVGIG (reference sequence). Trimming took 1 base from V and 4 from J, leaving 8 bases between them. The CDR3 sequence is 13 residues long. CDR3 loop: CAWSEDGNQPQHF. The CDR3 DNA is TGTGCCTGGAGTGAGGACGGAAATCAGCCCCAGCATTTT. Drawing the rest from reference TRBV30 and TRBJ1-5, the complete variable domain is SQTIHQWPATLVQPVGSPLSLECTVEGTSNPNLYWYRQAAGRGLQLLFYSVGIGQISSEVPQNLSASRPQDRQFILSSKKLLLSDSGFYLCAWSEDGNQPQHFGDGTRLSIL.

The rearrangement joins TRBV7-9 to TRBJ2-7; D gene unclear. The CDR3 covers 14 residues. The V end lost 0 bases, the J end lost 3 bases, and 9 bases lay between the germline ends. The germline CDR1 and CDR2 sequences are SEHNR and FQNEAQ (reference sequence). The CDR3: CASSLAPTYYEQYF. CDR3 nucleotides: TGTGCCAGCAGCTTAGCCCCCACCTACTACGAGCAGTACTTC.

This chain links TRBV2 with TRBJ2-3; 10 bases are a match to TRBD2. The J segment lost 0 bases and the V segment lost 5 bases, leaving 2 bases of the junction unmatched. This CDR3 region has 15 residues. Germline V gives CDR1 SNHLY, CDR2 FYNNEI. The CDR3 loop reads CASSLAGASTDTQYF. Here the CDR3 DNA reads TGTGCCAGCAGTCTAGCGGGAGCCAGCACAGATACGCAGTATTTT.